This TCR beta chain was captured in a study of regulatory T cells in long-lasting Graves disease. In this sample, this clonotype turned up many times. Antigen: not known. Libraries of TCR beta came from iRepertoire HTBI primers plus Arm-PCR of CDR3 regions. TCRdb fed the multiplex PCR reads into MiXCR, producing one record per CDR3 protein. Of about 400,000 distinct CDR3 sequences in the sample, less than 25% were seen once. Study observations and caveats: Owing to a sample size that was small, accuracy may have been reduced.

Time point of the sample: persistent/refractory GD, antithyroid drugs over 5 years with positive TRAb. PBMC-derived RNA was used for the TCR library. This specimen was peripheral blood mononuclear cells (PBMCs), taken when the disease was refractory, from a patient treated with antithyroid drugs. The TCR sequence derives from a female donor with Graves disease.

Here the CDR3 DNA reads TGTGCCAGTAGTCCCCGGACAGGGGGGGATTCACCCCTCCACTTT. Translating gives CASSPRTGGDSPLHF. V and J are TRBV19 and TRBJ1-6, with 10 nucleotides matching TRBD1. Germline V gives CDR1 LNHDA, CDR2 SQIVND (reference sequence). CDR3 length: 15 residues. Losses at the gene ends were 5 bases for V and 8 bases for J; bases not matched to a gene: 6.